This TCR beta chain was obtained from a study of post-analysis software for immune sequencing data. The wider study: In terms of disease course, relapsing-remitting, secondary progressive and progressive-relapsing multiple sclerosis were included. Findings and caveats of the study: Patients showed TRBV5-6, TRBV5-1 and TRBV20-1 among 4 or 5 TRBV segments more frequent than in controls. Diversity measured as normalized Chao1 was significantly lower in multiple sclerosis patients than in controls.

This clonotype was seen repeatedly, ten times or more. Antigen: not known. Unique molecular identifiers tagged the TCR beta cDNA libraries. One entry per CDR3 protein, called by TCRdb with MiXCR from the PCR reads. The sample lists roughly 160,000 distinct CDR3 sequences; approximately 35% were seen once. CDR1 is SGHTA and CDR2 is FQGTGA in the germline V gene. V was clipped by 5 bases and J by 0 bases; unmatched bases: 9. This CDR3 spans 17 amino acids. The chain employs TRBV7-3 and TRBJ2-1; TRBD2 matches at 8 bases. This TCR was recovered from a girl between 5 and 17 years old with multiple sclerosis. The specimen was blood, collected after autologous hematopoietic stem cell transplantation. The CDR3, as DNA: TGTGCCAGCAGCCTTCTAGCGGGCCGGAGCTCCTACAATGAGCAGTTCTTC. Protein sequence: CASSLLAGRSSYNEQFF. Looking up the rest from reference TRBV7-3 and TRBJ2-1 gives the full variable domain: GAGVSQTPSNKVTEKGKYVELRCDPISGHTALYWYRQSLGQGPEFLIYFQGTGAADDSGLPNDRFFAVRPEGSVSTLKIQRTERGDSAVYLCASSLLAGRSSYNEQFFGPGTRLTVL.